These T cell receptor beta chains were read from a single sample in a study of post-analysis software for immune sequencing data. TCRdb re-analysed the PCR reads in MiXCR, keeping a single row per CDR3 protein. The sample has about 380,000 distinct CDR3 sequences, roughly 36% seen once; the top ten hold roughly 13%. The sample taken for sequencing was blood. The source is a girl aged 10 to 17 with multiple sclerosis. Each CDR3 is given with its conserved first and last residue. The order of the fields is J gene, D gene, clone size, V gene, CDR3 protein. D genes are given only for firm matches. Size values are once, few and many counts, or a class for expanded clones, and some rows have none.

J: TRBJ2-3
D: -
size: -
V: TRBV6-2/TRBV6-3
CDR3: CASREADTQYF

J: TRBJ2-1
D: -
size: -
V: TRBV3-1
CDR3: CASSQAPIFDQGGGEQFF

J: TRBJ1-1
D: -
size: few
V: TRBV5-6
CDR3: CASSRVNTEAFF

J: TRBJ2-7
D: -
size: -
V: TRBV10-3
CDR3: CAISGGEMSSYEQYF

J: TRBJ2-7
D: -
size: few
V: TRBV20-1
CDR3: CSATGGGDSYEQYF

J: TRBJ2-7
D: -
size: -
V: TRBV24-1
CDR3: CATSDPGLPYEQYF

J: TRBJ1-5
D: -
size: -
V: TRBV12-3/TRBV12-4
CDR3: CASSLRSDSTQHF

J: TRBJ2-2
D: TRBD2
size: few
V: TRBV20-1
CDR3: CSARALAGANTGELFF

J: TRBJ2-1
D: TRBD2
size: once
V: TRBV5-1
CDR3: CASGFLPTSGGLYNEQFF

J: TRBJ1-1
D: -
size: -
V: TRBV6-2/TRBV6-3
CDR3: CASSYYTTGPASEAFF

J: TRBJ1-2
D: -
size: -
V: TRBV5-1
CDR3: CASSPQSDSVYGYTF

J: TRBJ2-7
D: -
size: few
V: TRBV6-1
CDR3: CATGHVTYEQYF

J: TRBJ1-1
D: -
size: -
V: TRBV4-1
CDR3: CVSSQGGPYTEAFF

J: TRBJ1-2
D: -
size: -
V: TRBV19
CDR3: CASTPDSGGNYGYTF

J: TRBJ2-1
D: -
size: -
V: TRBV20-1
CDR3: CSASKIGGGSINNEQFF

J: TRBJ1-1
D: -
size: -
V: TRBV20-1
CDR3: CSARVNTEAFF

J: TRBJ2-1
D: TRBD1
size: many
V: TRBV11-2
CDR3: CASSLDRAHEQFF

J: TRBJ2-5
D: TRBD2
size: -
V: TRBV29-1
CDR3: CSVEEGRLAGDQETQYF

J: TRBJ2-5
D: -
size: few
V: TRBV21-1
CDR3: CASKPGGDRDQETQYF

J: TRBJ2-1
D: TRBD1
size: few
V: TRBV10-3
CDR3: CAISTYRGMINEQFF

J: TRBJ2-1
D: -
size: once
V: TRBV7-3
CDR3: CASSLVNSGSYNEQFF

J: TRBJ1-5
D: TRBD1
size: few
V: TRBV2
CDR3: CASSADEGAGQPQHF

J: TRBJ1-2
D: -
size: -
V: TRBV7-2
CDR3: CASSLVVLAVTASLNGYTF

J: TRBJ1-4
D: -
size: few
V: TRBV27
CDR3: CASSPFRRDEKLFF

J: TRBJ1-4
D: -
size: -
V: TRBV7-9
CDR3: CASSLEGRPLNEKLFF

J: TRBJ1-1
D: -
size: -
V: TRBV6-6
CDR3: CASSYDGNTEAFF

J: TRBJ2-7
D: -
size: few
V: TRBV27
CDR3: CASSPLSHEQYF

J: TRBJ2-7
D: -
size: many
V: TRBV5-1
CDR3: CASGQESYEQYF

J: TRBJ2-1
D: -
size: few
V: TRBV29-1
CDR3: CSVTGTIYNEQFF

J: TRBJ1-1
D: -
size: -
V: TRBV12-3/TRBV12-4
CDR3: CASDTGAGITEAFF

J: TRBJ2-3
D: TRBD2
size: -
V: TRBV18
CDR3: CASSRVELARADTQYF

J: TRBJ2-3
D: TRBD2
size: few
V: TRBV10-3
CDR3: CAIGFVDRGGRDTQYF

J: TRBJ2-3
D: -
size: -
V: TRBV7-9
CDR3: CASRGDEDTQYF

J: TRBJ2-3
D: TRBD2
size: -
V: TRBV29-1
CDR3: CSVELAGGPPTDTQYF

J: TRBJ1-1
D: -
size: few
V: TRBV2
CDR3: CASTSPSRGNTEAFF

J: TRBJ2-3
D: -
size: -
V: TRBV12-3/TRBV12-4
CDR3: CASSRDAATQYF

J: TRBJ1-4
D: -
size: few
V: TRBV12-3/TRBV12-4
CDR3: CASSHRDGGTNEKLFF

J: TRBJ1-1
D: TRBD1
size: -
V: TRBV28
CDR3: CASTDRDTEAFF

J: TRBJ2-4
D: TRBD1
size: few
V: TRBV6-1
CDR3: CASSADRTVAKNIQYF

J: TRBJ1-5
D: -
size: few
V: TRBV7-2
CDR3: CASSFARFSNQPQHF

J: TRBJ2-3
D: TRBD2
size: -
V: TRBV28
CDR3: CASSTLAGGTDTQYF

J: TRBJ1-1
D: -
size: -
V: TRBV28
CDR3: CASRNSGHPNTEAFF

J: TRBJ2-7
D: -
size: -
V: TRBV5-1
CDR3: CASSSTRTDSYEQYF

J: TRBJ2-5
D: -
size: -
V: TRBV5-6
CDR3: CASSLVRGRGSRIKETQYF

J: TRBJ2-7
D: TRBD1
size: few
V: TRBV7-9
CDR3: CASSPGQVSSYEQYF

J: TRBJ2-4
D: TRBD1
size: -
V: TRBV20-1
CDR3: CNAPGQGKNIQYF

J: TRBJ2-3
D: -
size: many
V: TRBV7-2
CDR3: CASSLDGGRTQYF

J: TRBJ2-1
D: -
size: few
V: TRBV20-1
CDR3: CSALAAEDYNEQFF